The T cell receptor beta chain described here comes from a study of early T cells in non-severe SARS-CoV-2 infection. The wider study: The authors sequenced bulk RNA from unsorted whole blood, leaving chains unpaired. Overall study findings and caveats: Database matching using VDJdb favored anti-spike CD8 responses, with private and CD4 specificities left missing.

The CDR3 has 13 amino acids. The V end lost 0 bases, the J end lost 0 bases, and 3 bases lay between the germline ends. In germline, CDR1 is SGHNT, CDR2 YYREEE (reference sequence). Attached unique molecular identifiers marked individual cDNA molecules. A single record per CDR3 protein comes from TCRdb applying MiXCR to the 5' RACE reads. The sample includes 25,000 to 30,000 distinct CDR3 sequences, over 4% seen only once; the top ten take over 2.5%. This clonotype was seen a handful of times. The antigen is unknown. The specimen was whole blood. This chain joins TRBV5-4 and TRBJ2-5; no clear D. The sequence was obtained from an adult who was a healthcare worker with PCR-confirmed SARS-CoV-2 infection or an uninfected control (not recorded which). The CDR3 DNA sequence: TGTGCCAGCAGCTTGGAGTACCAAGAGACCCAGTACTTC. This translates into CASSLEYQETQYF.